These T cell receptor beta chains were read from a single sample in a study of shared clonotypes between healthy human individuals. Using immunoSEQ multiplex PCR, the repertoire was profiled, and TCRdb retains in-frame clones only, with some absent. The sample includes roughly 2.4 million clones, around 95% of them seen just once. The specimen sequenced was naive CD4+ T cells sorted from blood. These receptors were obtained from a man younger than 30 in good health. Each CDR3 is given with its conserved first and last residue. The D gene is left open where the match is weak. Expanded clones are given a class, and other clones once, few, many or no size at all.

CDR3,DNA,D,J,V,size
CASSPSGGRYNEQFF,TGTGCCAGCAGTCCCTCGGGAGGAAGATACAATGAGCAGTTCTTC,TRBD2,TRBJ2-1,TRBV25-1,-
CASSFRQTQYF,TGTGCCAGCAGCTTCCGTCAGACCCAGTACTTC,-,TRBJ2-5,TRBV28,-
CASLSGGVGNEQFF,TGTGCCAGCCTATCAGGGGGCGTAGGGAATGAGCAGTTCTTC,TRBD1,TRBJ2-1,TRBV19,-
CASSLKLEGNHEQFF,TGTGCCAGCAGTTTAAAACTAGAAGGTAACCATGAGCAGTTCTTC,-,TRBJ2-1,TRBV28,-
CAWSNGVNQPQHF,TGTGCCTGGAGTAACGGGGTGAATCAGCCCCAGCATTTT,-,TRBJ1-5,TRBV30,once
CASSATGRGHSGNTIYF,TGTGCCAGCAGCGCGACTGGGCGAGGACACTCTGGAAACACCATATATTTT,-,TRBJ1-3,TRBV7-9,-
CASSHPLGGSSYGYTF,TGCGCCAGCAGCCATCCCCTGGGCGGGTCCAGCTATGGCTACACCTTC,-,TRBJ1-2,TRBV4-3,-
CASSKVGGPLRYTEAFF,TGTGCCAGCAGCAAAGTGGGAGGACCGCTCCGGTACACTGAAGCTTTCTTT,-,TRBJ1-1,TRBV21-1,-
CAFQKGLTSGRGDEQFF,TGTGCCTTCCAGAAGGGTTTAACTAGCGGGAGGGGGGATGAGCAGTTCTTC,TRBD2,TRBJ2-1,TRBV30,-
CASSLQGEVRDTQYF,TGCGCCAGCAGCTTACAGGGGGAAGTAAGAGATACGCAGTATTTT,TRBD1,TRBJ2-3,TRBV5-1,-
CASSLGRDTQYF,TGTGCCAGCAGCTTGGGTCGAGATACGCAGTATTTT,-,TRBJ2-3,TRBV7-8,-
CSVDGVLQETQYF,TGCAGCGTTGACGGGGTTTTACAAGAGACCCAGTACTTC,-,TRBJ2-5,TRBV29-1,-
CASSPPGQGGNQPQHF,TGTGCCAGCTCACCACCTGGGCAGGGAGGCAATCAGCCCCAGCATTTT,-,TRBJ1-5,TRBV18,-
CASSLEGGKETQYF,TGCGCCAGCAGCTTGGAGGGGGGGAAAGAGACCCAGTACTTC,-,TRBJ2-5,TRBV5-1,-
CASSIETGRSYEQYF,TGTGCCAGCAGCATAGAGACAGGGCGCTCCTACGAGCAGTACTTC,TRBD1,TRBJ2-7,TRBV5-6,-
CASSSDPTNEKLFF,TGCGCCAGCAGCTCAGATCCAACTAATGAAAAACTGTTTTTT,-,TRBJ1-4,TRBV5-1,-
CASSLRTIRDTEAFF,TGTGCCAGCAGCTTGAGGACCATAAGGGACACTGAAGCTTTCTTT,-,TRBJ1-1,TRBV5-6,-
CASSPGDRTNYEQYF,TGTGCCAGCTCACCTGGGGACCGAACCAACTACGAGCAGTACTTC,-,TRBJ2-7,TRBV18,-
CASSSGWRNTEAFF,TGTGCCAGCAGTTCAGGGTGGAGGAACACTGAAGCTTTCTTT,-,TRBJ1-1,TRBV6-5,-
CASTEVLAKETQYF,TGTGCCAGCACCGAGGTACTAGCGAAAGAGACCCAGTACTTC,TRBD2,TRBJ2-5,TRBV2,-
CASSLVVSGSLQETQYF,TGCGCCAGCAGCTTGGTGGTTAGCGGGAGTCTGCAAGAGACCCAGTACTTC,TRBD2,TRBJ2-5,TRBV5-1,-
CATSRGQGVSTDTQYF,TGTGCCACCAGCAGAGGACAGGGAGTCAGCACAGATACGCAGTATTTT,TRBD1,TRBJ2-3,TRBV15,-
CASSSGPLEQYF,TGTGCCAGCAGCTCGGGCCCCTTGGAGCAGTACTTC,-,TRBJ2-7,TRBV7-9,-